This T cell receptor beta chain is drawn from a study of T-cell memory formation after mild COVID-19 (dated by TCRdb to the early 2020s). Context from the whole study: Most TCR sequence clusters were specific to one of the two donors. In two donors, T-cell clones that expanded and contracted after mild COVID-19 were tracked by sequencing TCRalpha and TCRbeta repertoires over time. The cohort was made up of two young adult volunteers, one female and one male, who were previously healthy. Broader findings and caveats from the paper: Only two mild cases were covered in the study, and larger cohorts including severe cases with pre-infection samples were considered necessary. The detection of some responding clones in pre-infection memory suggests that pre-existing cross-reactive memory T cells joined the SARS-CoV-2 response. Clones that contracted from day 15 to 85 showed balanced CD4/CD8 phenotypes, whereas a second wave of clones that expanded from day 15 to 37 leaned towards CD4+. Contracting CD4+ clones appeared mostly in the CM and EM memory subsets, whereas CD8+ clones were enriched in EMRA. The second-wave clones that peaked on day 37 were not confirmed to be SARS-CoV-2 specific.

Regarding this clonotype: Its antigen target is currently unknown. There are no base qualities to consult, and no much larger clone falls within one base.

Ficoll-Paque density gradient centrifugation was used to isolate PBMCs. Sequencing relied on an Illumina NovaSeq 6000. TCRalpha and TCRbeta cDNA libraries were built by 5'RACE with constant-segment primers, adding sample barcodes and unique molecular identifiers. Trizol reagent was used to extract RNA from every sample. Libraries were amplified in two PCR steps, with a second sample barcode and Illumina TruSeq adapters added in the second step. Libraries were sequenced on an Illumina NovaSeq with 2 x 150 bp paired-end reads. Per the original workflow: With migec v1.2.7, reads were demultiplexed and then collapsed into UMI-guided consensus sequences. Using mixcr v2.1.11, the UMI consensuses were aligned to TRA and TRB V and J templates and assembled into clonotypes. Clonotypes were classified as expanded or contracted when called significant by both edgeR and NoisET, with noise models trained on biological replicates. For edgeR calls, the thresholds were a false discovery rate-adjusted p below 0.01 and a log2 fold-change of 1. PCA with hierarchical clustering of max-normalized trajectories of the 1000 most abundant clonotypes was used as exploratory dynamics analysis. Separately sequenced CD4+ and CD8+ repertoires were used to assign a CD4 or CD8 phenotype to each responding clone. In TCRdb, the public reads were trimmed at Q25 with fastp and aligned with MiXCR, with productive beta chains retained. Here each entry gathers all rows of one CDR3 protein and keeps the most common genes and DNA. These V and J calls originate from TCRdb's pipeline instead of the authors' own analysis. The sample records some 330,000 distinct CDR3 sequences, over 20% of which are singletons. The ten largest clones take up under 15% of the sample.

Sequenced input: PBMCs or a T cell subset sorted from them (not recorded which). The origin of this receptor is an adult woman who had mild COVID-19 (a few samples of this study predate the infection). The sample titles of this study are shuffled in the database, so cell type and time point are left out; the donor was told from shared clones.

The CDR3 region reads CASAKSTVVANQPQHF. The DNA sequence is as follows: TGTGCCAGCGCAAAAAGCACAGTCGTTGCAAATCAGCCCCAGCATTTT. The sequence is built from TRBV6-5 and TRBJ1-5, with the D gene not clear enough to name. The germline ends are 21 bases apart after V is trimmed by 8 bases and J by 4 bases. For CDR1 and CDR2, the germline V gene lists MNHEY and SVGAGI. Spanning cysteine to phenylalanine, the CDR3 consists of 16 amino acids. The sequence is cut down to CDR3 DNA, 48 bases in frame from base 1.